Reported below is one T cell receptor beta chain. TCRdb's copy holds only in-frame clones and misses some; the assay was immunoSEQ multiplex PCR. Of roughly 120,000 clones in the sample, 85% to 90% are singletons; the top ten hold roughly 1.7%. Time point indicated: peripheral blood 6 weeks after treatment start. These data originate in a study of PD-L1 blockade in urothelial cancer. The material sequenced was PBMCs, taken around atezolizumab (anti-PD-L1) treatment. The clonotype comes from a man in his sixties with urothelial cancer.

CDR3 DNA: TGCGCCAGCAGCTTGACAGGGGGTAATGAAAAACTGTTTTTT. Protein sequence: CASSLTGGNEKLFF. The rearrangement links TRBV5-1 to TRBJ1-4, with 8 bases that match TRBD1. The CDR3 is 14 amino acids. From germline, CDR1 is SGHRS and CDR2 YFSETQ. J was trimmed by 4 bases and V by 1 base; bases with no gene match: 0.